The rows below give T cell receptor beta chains drawn from one sample of a study of T cells after yellow fever vaccination. TCRdb ran MiXCR on the 5' RACE reads and lists one entry per CDR3 protein. The repertoire holds around 260,000 distinct CDR3 sequences, roughly 5.2% seen once, with roughly 3% in the top ten. The sample consisted of CD4+ T cells sorted from PBMCs, taken on the day of the yellow fever booster vaccination. These receptors were obtained from a man aged 18 to 29 who received the YFV17D yellow fever vaccine. Both conserved end residues are part of each CDR3. Rows give clone size only sometimes, using once, few, many, or a class for an expanded clone.

>TRBV10-3|few
CAISEFENTEAFF
>TRBV29-1|many
CSAEGRVTPDTQYF
>TRBV7-2|.
CASSLDPSTSNQPQHF
>TRBV7-3|.
CASSLTGEVGNTQYF
>TRBV2|few
CATYMNTEAFF
>TRBV5-1|few
CASRTSYNSPLHF
>TRBV6-4|.
CASSDIPVTGTPGSCFF
>TRBV29-1|.
CSVKRPNTEAFF
>TRBV6-2/TRBV6-3|.
CASRRTGNRNQPQHF
>TRBV27|many
CASSSGTGNNYGYTF
>TRBV5-1|many
CASSPSSGGATYNEQFF
>TRBV12-3/TRBV12-4|few
CASSWAEETQYF
>TRBV20-1|few
CSAGTISYEQYF
>TRBV9|.
CASSRQLNEQFF
>TRBV27|few
CASSLSPGSGYTF
>TRBV28|few
CASTGRVGQPQHF
>TRBV20-1|many
CSAPLAGGLNIQYF
>TRBV27|few
CASSLSGWNGQFF
>TRBV19|.
CASRADGSNQPQHF
>TRBV4-1|many
CASSQDRQASNTGELFF
>TRBV5-6|.
CASSLGASGLYTF
>TRBV10-2|many
CASSEFVGGQETQYF
>TRBV5-1|many
CASSGQGGNTEAFF
>TRBV5-1|few
CASSFGGTGNGYTF
>TRBV9|.
CASSVSGANTGELFF
>TRBV5-1|.
CASSPGPPVIGGRPYNEQFF
>TRBV6-2/TRBV6-3|few
CASSGTGTGSMNTEAFF
>TRBV9|few
CASSSRVRNEQYF
>TRBV4-3|.
CASTQGATGYGYTF
>TRBV29-1|many
CSVSGGPSYNEQFF
>TRBV9|.
CASSVEGRNSPLHF
>TRBV4-1|few
CASSQEIGQGAYEQYF
>TRBV4-2|few
CASSRSQGGPETQYF
>TRBV7-9|.
CASSLVVYNEQFF
>TRBV11-1|few
CASSSDPDTQYF
>TRBV12-3/TRBV12-4|.
CASRTSGADTQYF
>TRBV9|many
CASSPQGAGAADIQYF
>TRBV5-1|few
CASSLYPLGGDTGELFF
>TRBV12-3/TRBV12-4|few
CASSSPRLAVYNEQFF